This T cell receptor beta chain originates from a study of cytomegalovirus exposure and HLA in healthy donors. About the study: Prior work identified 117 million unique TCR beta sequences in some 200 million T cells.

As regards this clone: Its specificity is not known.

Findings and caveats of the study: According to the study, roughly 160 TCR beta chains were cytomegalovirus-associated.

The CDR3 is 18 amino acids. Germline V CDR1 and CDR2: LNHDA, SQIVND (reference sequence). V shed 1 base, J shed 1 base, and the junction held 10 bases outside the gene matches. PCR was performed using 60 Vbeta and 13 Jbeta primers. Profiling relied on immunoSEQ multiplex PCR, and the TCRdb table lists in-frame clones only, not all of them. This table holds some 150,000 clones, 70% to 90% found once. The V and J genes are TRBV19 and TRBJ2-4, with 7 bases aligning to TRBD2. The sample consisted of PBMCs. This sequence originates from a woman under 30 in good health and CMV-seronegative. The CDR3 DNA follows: TGTGCCAGTAGTATAGTTTCGCGACCGCGGGGGGCCAAAAACATTCAGTACTTC. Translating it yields CASSIVSRPRGAKNIQYF.